These 21 T cell receptor beta chains were sequenced from one sample in a study of cytotoxic CD8 clonotypes in ibrutinib-treated CLL. Profiled with immunoSEQ multiplex PCR; TCRdb holds only in-frame clones, not every one. The sample consists of 110,000 to 150,000 clones, about 76% of them appearing once. Here the sequenced sample was PBMCs, taken after 24 months of ibrutinib treatment. The receptor set was obtained from a human donor with chronic lymphocytic leukemia.

The rearrangement links TRBV5-1 to TRBJ2-3; D remains ambiguous. The CDR3 spans 13 residues. Per germline, CDR1 SGHRS and CDR2 YFSETQ. V lost 0 bases to trimming and J lost 2 bases, with 4 bases between them. The CDR3: CASSLEHTDTQYF. In DNA form, the CDR3 reads TGCGCCAGCAGCTTGGAGCACACAGATACGCAGTATTTT.

This clone came up many times. CDR3 amino acids: CASSPLGDEQFF. CDR3 DNA sequence: TGTGCCAGCAGCCCCTTAGGGGATGAGCAGTTCTTC. The chain has TRBV7-9 and TRBJ2-1; D is possibly TRBD1 (5 bases). Germline values: CDR1 SEHNR, CDR2 FQNEAQ (reference sequence). Trimming took 5 bases from V and 8 from J, leaving 10 bases between them. There are 12 residues in the CDR3. The full variable domain, completed using reference TRBV7-9 and TRBJ2-1, is DTGVSQNPRHKITKRGQNVTFRCDPISEHNRLYWYRQTLGQGPEFLTYFQNEAQLEKSRLLSDRFSAERPKGSFSTLEIQRTEQGDSAMYLCASSPLGDEQFFGPGTRLTVL.

This chain joins TRBV7-2 and TRBJ1-2; D may be TRBD1 (6 bases). Trimming shortened V by 0 bases and J by 5 bases, and 13 bases separated the two germline ends. The CDR3 runs 15 residues. Germline loops: CDR1 SGHTA, CDR2 FQGNSA. CDR3 loop: CASSLAIPGEYGYTF. The DNA for the CDR3 is TGTGCCAGCAGCTTAGCCATTCCAGGGGAATATGGCTACACCTTC.

The V call is TRBV6-5, the J call TRBJ2-7, with 9 bases lining up with TRBD1. The CDR3 is made up of 14 amino acids. Unmatched junction bases numbered 6, after V lost 6 bases and J lost 3 bases. CDR1 and CDR2 from the germline V gene are MNHEY and SVGAGI. CDR3 nucleotides: TGTGCCAGCAGGTCCGTGGGACAGGGCTACGAGCAGTACTTC. It encodes CASRSVGQGYEQYF.

The chain couples TRBV5-8 to TRBJ2-2; D is perhaps TRBD2 (5 bases). Germline assignment: CDR1 SGHTS and CDR2 YDEGEE. The CDR3 contains 16 residues. V was clipped by 2 bases and J by 3 bases, with 14 bases between them. The CDR3 DNA is TGTGCCAGCAGCTTTCAGCCTAGCTCTGACACCGGGGAGCTGTTTTTT. This encodes CASSFQPSSDTGELFF.

The chain couples TRBV5-1 to TRBJ2-7; D possibly corresponds to TRBD1 (5 bases). Deletions cut 2 bases from V and 3 bases from J, with 12 bases between. Per germline, CDR1 SGHRS and CDR2 YFSETQ. The CDR3 length is 14 residues. CDR3 nucleotides: TGCGCCAGCAGCTTAACAGGAGAATTCTACGAGCAGTACTTC. Its protein product is CASSLTGEFYEQYF.

On this clone: This CDR3 is missing its conserved last phenylalanine or tryptophan, likely due to a read error. It is unclear where the CDR3 begins or ends on the DNA, so no DNA is shown, and the CDR3 is as TCRdb lists it. This chain connects TRBV6-4 to TRBJ2-7; the table's D call, TRBD2, has no DNA check behind it. Germline V CDR1 and CDR2: MRHNA, SNTAGT. The CDR3 adds up to 11 amino acids, both ends counted. CDR3 protein: CASSDVGLAGY.

The chain recombines TRBV27 with TRBJ2-1; TRBD1 or TRBD2 may be the D gene (6 bases each). CDR1 and CDR2 from the germline V gene are MNHEY and SMNVEV (reference sequence). Trimming left V 2 bases short and J 8 bases short, with 16 bases between. The CDR3 extends over 15 amino acids. For the CDR3, the DNA is TGTGCCAGCAGTTTAACTCAGGGGACTCGTGATGAGCAGTTCTTC. Protein: CASSLTQGTRDEQFF.

This clone was found once. The chain recombines TRBV6-5 with TRBJ2-7; TRBD1 is a possible D gene (6 bases). The V gene's germline CDR1 is MNHEY and CDR2 SVGAGI. The V and J ends lost 5 bases and 3 bases respectively, with 17 bases between them. CDR3 length: 15 residues. As DNA, the CDR3 is TGTGCCAGCAGTCAGGGGACCTCTGGGGACTACGAGCAGTACTTC. Translating gives CASSQGTSGDYEQYF.

This clone occurred a few times. In DNA form, the CDR3 reads TGTGCCATCAGTGACCGTGACATCTATGGCTACACCTTC. Residues: CAISDRDIYGYTF. The chain couples TRBV10-3 to TRBJ1-2; no clear D gene. The CDR3 consists of 13 residues. Per the germline V gene, CDR1 is ENHRY and CDR2 is SYGVKD. The V and J ends lost 3 bases and 4 bases respectively, with 9 bases between them.

The V gene is TRBV29-1, the J gene TRBJ1-2; possibly TRBD1 for D (5 bases). Germline V CDR1 and CDR2: SQVTM, ANQGSEA. The CDR3 contains 12 residues. Trimming cost V 3 bases and J 7 bases, with 12 bases left between them. CDR3: CSVEGRRGGYTF. CDR3 sequence (DNA): TGCAGCGTTGAGGGCAGGAGGGGTGGCTACACCTTC.

The CDR3: CASRPSGGNEKLFF. The CDR3 DNA is TGTGCCAGCAGACCTTCGGGGGGCAATGAAAAACTGTTTTTT. The rearrangement joins TRBV6-5 to TRBJ1-4, with D possibly matching TRBD1 (6 bases). The ends were cut back, 6 bases at V and 5 bases at J, with 13 bases in the middle. Looked up from germline, CDR1 is MNHEY and CDR2 is SVGAGI. This CDR3 is 14 amino acids long.

This clone has more than one count but fewer than ten. The gene calls are TRBV18 and TRBJ1-6, with D tentatively TRBD1 (6 bases). V was clipped by 2 bases and J by 9 bases, with 11 bases between them. CDR3 length equals 14 residues. Germline V gene sequence: CDR1 KGHSH, CDR2 LQKENI. In nucleotides, the CDR3 is TGTGCCAGCTCACCAGCCAGGGGTGGTTCACCCCTCCACTTT. Its protein is CASSPARGGSPLHF.

This clone was counted between two and nine times. The rearrangement uses TRBV7-2 and TRBJ1-4; TRBD1 matches 8 bases. Trimming removed 5 bases from V and 3 bases from J; junction bases left unmatched: 5. The germline V gene has CDR1 SGHTA and CDR2 FQGNSA. The CDR3 length is 15 residues. CDR3 in amino acids: CASSRQDRANEKLFF. In DNA, the CDR3 is TGTGCCAGCAGCAGGCAGGACAGGGCTAATGAAAAACTGTTTTTT.

The chain employs TRBV29-1 and TRBJ1-1; D is uncertain. Germline CDR1 and CDR2: SQVTM and ANQGSEA. Trimming pared 3 bases from V and 5 bases from J, leaving 16 bases between. The CDR3 runs to 14 residues. CDR3 sequence reads: CSVDVRVPGTEAFF. The CDR3 DNA sequence: TGCAGCGTTGACGTCCGGGTCCCTGGGACTGAAGCTTTCTTT.

The chain employs TRBV27 and TRBJ2-1, with TRBD1 identical over 8 bases. The V gene's germline CDR1 is MNHEY and CDR2 SMNVEV (reference sequence). This CDR3 has 17 amino acids. Losses at the gene ends were 1 base for V and 6 bases for J; bases not matched to a gene: 11. CDR3 protein: CASSLLPGQVSPNEQFF. CDR3 bases: TGTGCCAGCAGTTTATTACCGGGACAGGTCTCGCCCAATGAGCAGTTCTTC.

This clone showed up just once. The gene calls are TRBV5-8 and TRBJ2-1; the match to TRBD2 covers 12 bases. Germline CDR1 and CDR2: SGHTS and YDEGEE. The CDR3 consists of 15 residues. The J segment lost 8 bases and the V segment lost 3 bases, leaving 6 bases of the junction unmatched. This CDR3 reads CASSSGLAGWDEQFF. CDR3 nucleotides: TGTGCCAGCAGCTCCGGACTAGCGGGATGGGATGAGCAGTTCTTC.

As to this clone: The junction does not match germline at one end; this may be a read error. This chain connects TRBV4-2 to TRBJ1-2, with D perhaps TRBD1 (5 bases). This CDR3 region has 14 residues. Germline loops: CDR1 LGHNA, CDR2 YNFKEQ. The CDR3 DNA is TGTGCCAGCAGCCAAGATAGGGCAGGGAGGTCCCCAAACTTC. As protein: CASSQDRAGRSPNF.

The chain carries TRBV19 and TRBJ1-5; no firm D call. The CDR3 is 15 residues long. V lost 1 base, J lost 5 bases, and 12 bases lay in between. Germline V gives CDR1 LNHDA, CDR2 SQIVND (reference sequence). The CDR3, as DNA: TGTGCCAGTAGTATAGTGGCTGGGCTGGATCAGCCCCAGCATTTT. Translated: CASSIVAGLDQPQHF.

The rearrangement uses TRBV11-2 and TRBJ2-7, with D perhaps assigned TRBD1 or TRBD2 (5 bases each). Germline lookup yields CDR1 SGHAT and CDR2 FQNNGV. V lost 3 bases to trimming and J lost 7 bases, with 10 bases between them. This CDR3 is built from 12 residues. In DNA, the CDR3 is TGTGCCAGCAGCTTCTCTGGGGGTGAGCAGTACTTC. Encoded protein: CASSFSGGEQYF.

The V call is TRBV7-9, the J call TRBJ2-7; D not resolved. Germline V lookup: CDR1 SEHNR, CDR2 FQNEAQ (reference sequence). V gave up 5 bases and J gave up 1 base, with 3 bases separating them. This CDR3 spans 11 amino acids. Here the CDR3 reads CASSLSYEQYF. CDR3 in DNA: TGTGCCAGCAGCCTGTCCTACGAGCAGTACTTC. The full variable domain, its missing parts supplied by reference TRBV7-9 and TRBJ2-7, is DTGVSQNPRHKITKRGQNVTFRCDPISEHNRLYWYRQTLGQGPEFLTYFQNEAQLEKSRLLSDRFSAERPKGSFSTLEIQRTEQGDSAMYLCASSLSYEQYFGPGTRLTVT.